This entry describes one TCR beta chain. What it recognizes is unknown. Germline values: CDR1 MNHEY, CDR2 SMNVEV (reference sequence). V was trimmed by 3 bases and J by 6 bases, leaving 11 bases between them. The CDR3 has 13 residues. The time point here: pre-sensitization, week 0. Treatment noted: therapeutic diphenylcyclopropenone sensitization with weekly scalp DPC. TCRdb processed the RACE reads anew with MiXCR; each CDR3 protein has one entry. The sample consists of approximately 260,000 distinct CDR3 sequences, about 9% of them appearing once. The data belong to a study of human T cells and chemical hapten exposure. Study-wide background: Patches that contained 0.01% DPC were applied to the upper back and read at 6 days. Patients, a majority of them female, were diagnosed with alopecia areata, totalis or universalis.

Notes on the study in general: Against controls, expanded TCRs gave rise to significantly more large CDR3 similarity clusters. Among TCRs, those above 1 in 1000 frequency were unaffected by DPC sensitization.

The V gene is TRBV27, the J gene TRBJ1-1; no reliable D call. This TCR derives from a woman in her thirties or forties with alopecia areata. Some clones in this sample may be carry-over from other donors' samples. The material was whole blood, obtained in connection with sensitization to the hapten diphenylcyclopropenone (DPC). The CDR3 protein is CASSFQERSEAFF. The CDR3 nucleotides read TGTGCCAGCAGTTTCCAGGAACGCTCTGAAGCTTTCTTT.